This T cell receptor beta chain originates from a study of cytomegalovirus exposure and HLA in healthy donors. Study-wide context: Of all 400 or so donors who were genotyped, 80% to 85% belonged to the Caucasian-associated ancestry cluster.

The count of this clone is one. Its target is unknown. Points from the study as a whole: A later analysis showed HLA-associated TCR beta chains outstripping equally common others in clonal expansion.

The PCR was carried out with 60 Vbeta primers and 13 Jbeta primers. Repertoires were generated with immunoSEQ multiplex PCR, while TCRdb's copy carries only in-frame clones and drops some. The sample consists of 100,000 to 150,000 clones, approximately 80% of them appearing once. Sequencing was performed on PBMCs. This sequence was found in a woman aged 40 to 50 in good health and CMV-seropositive.

The CDR3 DNA sequence: TGTGCCAGCAGCCGGGACAGGTATGAGCAGTTCTTC. Its protein is CASSRDRYEQFF. The J gene is TRBJ2-1, the V gene TRBV4-2, with 8 bases that match TRBD1. The CDR3 runs 12 residues. CDR1 and CDR2 from the germline V gene are LGHNA and YNFKEQ. Losses at the gene ends were 4 bases for V and 8 bases for J; bases not matched to a gene: 1.